These 9 T cell receptor beta chains were sequenced from one sample in a study of technical replicates of blood from a few donors. Some clones are missing from TCRdb's copy, which holds only in-frame ones; the method was immunoSEQ multiplex PCR. Of about 75,000 clones in the sample, 85% to 95% were seen once. Sequenced input: T cells isolated from PBMCs. Source of these receptors: a human donor in good health.

V gene TRBV19 combines with J gene TRBJ1-2; D call uncertain. CDR1 and CDR2 (germline): LNHDA, SQIVND (reference sequence). This CDR3 has 16 amino acids. Trimming removed 9 bases at V and 4 bases at J, with 24 bases between. The chain's CDR3 is CASFSVTEPYFYGYTF. The CDR3 DNA reads as TGTGCCAGCTTCTCCGTCACAGAGCCCTACTTCTATGGCTACACCTTC.

This clone appeared a few times. This chain uses TRBV5-1 with TRBJ1-2; tentatively, D is TRBD1 (5 bases). The germline V gene has CDR1 SGHRS and CDR2 YFSETQ. V was pared by 0 bases and J by 9 bases, with 15 bases between. CDR3 size: 14 residues. CDR3 nucleotide sequence: TGCGCCAGCAGCTTGGAGGGCAGGGTAATAAGCTACACCTTC. This gives the protein CASSLEGRVISYTF.

The chain couples TRBV5-8 to TRBJ1-3, with 8 bases aligning to TRBD1. J was trimmed by 8 bases and V by 6 bases; bases with no gene match: 13. Germline assignment: CDR1 SGHTS and CDR2 YDEGEE. The CDR3 spans 15 residues. In DNA form, the CDR3 reads TGTGCCAGCAACAAAGGGACAGGATGGACACACACCATATATTTT. Amino acids: CASNKGTGWTHTIYF.

The rearrangement uses TRBV28 and TRBJ1-3, with TRBD1 as a possible D gene (6 bases). V gave up 4 bases and J gave up 3 bases, with 13 bases separating them. The CDR3 totals 15 residues. The germline gives CDR1 MDHEN, CDR2 SYDVKM. This CDR3 reads CASSWGGQIGNTIYF. The CDR3 coding sequence is TGTGCCAGCAGTTGGGGTGGACAGATTGGAAACACCATATATTTT.

The CDR3 bases are TGTGCTAGTGGTTTGGTGAGGAAGTCCAAAAACATTCAGTACTTC. This codes for CASGLVRKSKNIQYF. The V and J genes are TRBV12-5 and TRBJ2-4, with D uncertain. With 0 bases removed from V and 2 bases from J, the gap between germline ends came to 8 bases. This CDR3 has 15 residues. Germline lookup yields CDR1 LGHNT and CDR2 FRNRAP.

The chain recombines TRBV6-1 with TRBJ2-5, with TRBD1 as a possible D gene (5 bases). Germline V lookup: CDR1 MNHNS, CDR2 SASEGT. Between the trimmed V and J ends, which lost 5 bases and 2 bases, there was a span of 12 bases. The length of the CDR3 is 14 residues. DNA for the CDR3: TGTGCCAGCAGTATTGGACAACCTCAAGAGACCCAGTACTTC. Encoded protein: CASSIGQPQETQYF.

The chain joins TRBV7-9 to TRBJ1-2; possibly TRBD1 for D (6 bases). The CDR3 is 15 amino acids. V shed 5 bases and J shed 4 bases, with 17 bases lying between them. Per the germline V gene, CDR1 is SEHNR and CDR2 is FQNEAQ (reference sequence). CDR3 protein: CASSPDRDIGYGYTF. CDR3 nucleotide sequence: TGTGCCAGCAGCCCTGACCGGGACATTGGCTATGGCTACACCTTC.

The genes are TRBV5-1 and TRBJ2-5, with 9 bases fitting TRBD2. The V gene end was trimmed by 2 bases and the J gene end by 3 bases; junction bases not matched to a gene: 8. The CDR3 consists of 16 residues. Germline lookup yields CDR1 SGHRS and CDR2 YFSETQ. CDR3 in amino acids: CASSFGAGGPKETQYF. In DNA form, the CDR3 reads TGCGCCAGCAGCTTCGGCGCGGGAGGGCCTAAAGAGACCCAGTACTTC.

The chain combines TRBV6-6 with TRBJ2-7; a weak D match, TRBD2 (5 bases). Germline CDR1 and CDR2: MNHNY and SVGAGI (reference sequence). With 4 bases removed from V and 6 bases from J, the gap between germline ends came to 7 bases. This CDR3 region has 11 residues. The CDR3: CASSSGIEQYF. Here the CDR3 DNA reads TGTGCCAGCAGTTCCGGGATCGAGCAGTACTTC.